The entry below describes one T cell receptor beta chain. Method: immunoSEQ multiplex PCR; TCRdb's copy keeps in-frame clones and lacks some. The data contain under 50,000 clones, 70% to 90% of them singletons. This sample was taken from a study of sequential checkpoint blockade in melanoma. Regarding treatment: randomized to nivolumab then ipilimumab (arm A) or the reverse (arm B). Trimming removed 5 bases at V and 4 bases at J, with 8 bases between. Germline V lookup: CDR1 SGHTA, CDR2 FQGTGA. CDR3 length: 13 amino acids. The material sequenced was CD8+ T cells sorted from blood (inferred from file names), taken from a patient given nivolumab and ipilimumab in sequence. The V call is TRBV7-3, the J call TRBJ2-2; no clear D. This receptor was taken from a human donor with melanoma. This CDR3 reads CASSKASTGELFF. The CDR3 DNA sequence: TGTGCCAGCAGCAAAGCTAGCACCGGGGAGCTGTTTTTT.